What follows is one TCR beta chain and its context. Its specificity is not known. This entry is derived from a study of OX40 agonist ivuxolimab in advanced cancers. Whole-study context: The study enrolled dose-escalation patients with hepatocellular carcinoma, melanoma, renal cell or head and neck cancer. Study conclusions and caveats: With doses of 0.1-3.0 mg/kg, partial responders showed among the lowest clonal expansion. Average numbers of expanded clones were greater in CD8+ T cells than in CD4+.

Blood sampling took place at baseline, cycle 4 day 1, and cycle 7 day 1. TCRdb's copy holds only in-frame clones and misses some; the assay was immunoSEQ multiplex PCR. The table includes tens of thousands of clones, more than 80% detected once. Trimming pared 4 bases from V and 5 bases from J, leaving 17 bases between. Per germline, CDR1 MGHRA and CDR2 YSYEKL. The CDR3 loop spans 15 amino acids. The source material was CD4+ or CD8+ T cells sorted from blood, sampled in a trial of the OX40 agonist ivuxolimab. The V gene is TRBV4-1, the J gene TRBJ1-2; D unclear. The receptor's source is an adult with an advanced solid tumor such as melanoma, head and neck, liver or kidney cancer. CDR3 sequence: CASSLLRDGSYGYTF. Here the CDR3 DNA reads TGCGCCAGCAGCCTTCTTCGCGACGGCTCGTATGGCTACACCTTC.